The sequence of this TCR beta chain was determined in a study of cytomegalovirus exposure and HLA in healthy donors. The study ran its PCR with 60 Vbeta and 13 Jbeta primers. The protocol was immunoSEQ multiplex PCR, while the TCRdb copy is restricted to in-frame clones and leaves out a portion. The table has fewer than 200,000 clones, approximately 80% seen once. CDR3 size: 16 residues. Per germline, CDR1 LNHDA and CDR2 SQIVND (reference sequence). Germline trimming cut 4 bases from V and 0 bases from J; bases unmatched to any gene: 8. The clonotype comes from a man aged 35-49 years in good health and CMV-seropositive. The chain has TRBV19 and TRBJ2-7, with 8 bases fitting TRBD1. Sample: PBMCs. CDR3 nucleotides: TGTGCCAGTAGTAGCTATGGGACAGGTGGCTCCTACGAGCAGTACTTC. It encodes CASSSYGTGGSYEQYF.